This T cell receptor beta chain comes out of a study of blood T cell repertoires in COVID-19 (TCRdb year 2020). Regarding the study in general: Collaborator samples came from the United States, Italy and Spain and covered acute and convalescent phases of COVID-19. The material from the prospective study consisted of cDNA or gDNA derived from T cells, B-cell-depleted T cells, or PBMCs. The dataset comprised deeply sampled blood TCRbeta repertoires from subjects exposed to, actively infected with, or recovered from COVID-19. The repertoires were released in a freely available public database intended as a resource for research on the immune response to SARS-CoV-2. The samples were drawn from the first 160 participants of the ongoing ImmuneRACE study and from 1,254 subjects provided by 6 global collaborators. A de-identified subject ID, COVID-19 status, age in years and sex were almost always included in the sample metadata. Where available, HLA class I and class II types were taken from metadata supplied by the sample provider and were not determined by assay-based typing. Results the study describes overall, beyond this receptor: How much clinical and demographic metadata was included differed by source and by participant, and the metadata was provided uncurated.

V was cut back by 7 bases and J by 4 bases, leaving a gap of 13 bases between them. According to the germline V gene, CDR1 reads ENHRY and CDR2 reads SYGVKD. There are 13 amino acids in the CDR3, from cysteine to phenylalanine inclusive. The kept DNA is CDR3 alone, 39 bases in frame from the first base. Enrolling through a virtual design, the prospective study's participants ranged in age from about 18 to 100 years and lived across some 22 United States geographic areas. Cohort assignment in the prospective study relied on participant-reported clinical history from a screening survey and a study questionnaire. Recovered participants in ImmuneRACE Cohort 3 were defined as having two consecutive negative NP/OP PCR tests, clearance from a healthcare professional, or resolution of symptoms. Each participant in the prospective study had whole blood, serum and a nasopharyngeal or oropharyngeal swab collected by mobile phlebotomists. Over a roughly 2-month period, participants in the prospective study had the option of providing additional blood draws and questionnaires. Before DNA extraction, prospective study blood samples were shipped either frozen or at room temperature.

Comments on this clone: Its antigen has not been determined. Base-call qualities are not available, and no considerably larger clone is one nucleotide away.

TCRbeta CDR3 regions were amplified from genomic DNA using the immunoSEQ Assay, a bias-controlled multiplex PCR. The original methods were these. Nucleated cell counts per sample were estimated from amplification of reference gene primers within the assay. Sequence reads were collapsed and filtered to measure the absolute abundance of every unique TCRbeta CDR3 rearrangement. For each sample, productive Simpson clonality was calculated as the square root of Simpson's diversity index over productive rearrangements. TCRdb mirrors the immuneACCESS table, restricted to in-frame sequences. Some clones are absent from its copies; in checked studies, under half trace to an unresolved V gene, and the reason for the others is unknown. D and trimming were read from the DNA, whereas the V and J calls and clone size are those reported in that table. The table for this sample lists about 320,000 clones; roughly 86% of them were counted only once. Together, the top ten hold more than 8.5% of the sample.

The clonotype was recovered from a young woman who had recovered from COVID-19. Rearrangement joined TRBV10-3 to TRBJ2-5; TRBD2 is a weak D gene call, 5 bases matching. Sequencing input: PBMCs or T cells enriched from blood (not recorded which). At the DNA level, the sequence is TGTGCCATCAACAGCGGTGACGGAGAGACCCAGTACTTC. Its translation is CAINSGDGETQYF.